Presented here are 15 T cell receptor beta chains from one specimen sequenced in a study of blood T cells in healthy people across ages (dated by TCRdb to about 2015). To prepare the library, 5' RACE was applied. For sequencing, an Illumina HiSeq 2500 was employed. A second roughly 7 to 12 cycle PCR used a sample-barcoded 5' primer and a J-beta primer mix. The public reads were quality trimmed at Q25 with fastp and then assembled into clones with MiXCR by TCRdb, keeping productive beta chains. Rows are unified per CDR3 protein, each entry keeping the most common DNA and genes. Here the sample has roughly 560,000 distinct CDR3 sequences; about 24% occur a single time. Roughly 9% of the sample is in the top ten clones. These records were also assigned to another study, of T cells of mothers and their children.

The specimen sequenced was blood. The receptors were gathered from a boy between 10 and 17 years old in good health.

In DNA form, the CDR3 reads TGTGCCAGCAGTTCGGCCGGGACAGCTACCTACGAGCAGTACTTC. It encodes CASSSAGTATYEQYF. The V call is TRBV6-5, the J call TRBJ2-7; 7 bases match TRBD1. The CDR3 totals 15 residues. With V trimmed by 4 bases and J by 2 bases, 8 bases remained unmatched. Germline-derived CDR1 and CDR2 are MNHEY and SVGAGI.

The chain uses TRBV5-1 and TRBJ2-7, with TRBD1 as a possible D gene (6 bases). The germline V gene has CDR1 SGHRS and CDR2 YFSETQ. V was shortened by 0 bases and J by 7 bases, with 11 bases between the two germline ends. The CDR3 sequence is 13 residues long. The CDR3 region has the DNA TGCGCCAGCAGCTTGGACAGGGTGGAAGAGCAGTACTTC. Amino acid sequence: CASSLDRVEEQYF.

The chain uses TRBV7-2 and TRBJ2-7, with D possibly matching TRBD1 (6 bases). The germline CDR1 and CDR2 sequences are SGHTA and FQGNSA. V was clipped by 5 bases and J by 3 bases, with 20 bases between them. This CDR3 has 16 residues. The CDR3, as DNA: TGTGCCAGCAGCCTACGGACGACAGGCATTAGCTACGAGCAGTACTTC. Amino acids: CASSLRTTGISYEQYF.

This clonotype has a handful of counts. This sequence joins TRBV10-3 and TRBJ2-7, with 7 bases matching TRBD2. With 6 bases clipped from V and 6 bases from J, the junction kept 11 bases outside the gene matches. This CDR3 is built from 14 residues. Germline V gives CDR1 ENHRY, CDR2 SYGVKD. The CDR3 region is CAISPGLFAAEQYF. CDR3 DNA: TGTGCCATCAGCCCGGGACTATTCGCCGCCGAGCAGTACTTC.

This clonotype was seen once. The chain is built from TRBV9 and TRBJ2-1; the D gene is possibly TRBD1 (6 bases). This CDR3 comprises 15 residues. Trimming stripped 2 bases from V and 5 bases from J, with 14 bases between. Germline-derived CDR1 and CDR2 are SGDLS and YYNGEE. For the CDR3, the DNA is TGTGCCAGCAGCGTTACTGGGGGCGTTGACAATGAGCAGTTCTTC. Its protein is CASSVTGGVDNEQFF.

This clonotype has more than one count but fewer than ten. The V and J genes are TRBV7-2 and TRBJ2-5, with D perhaps matching TRBD2 (5 bases). Germline CDR1 and CDR2: SGHTA and FQGNSA. The CDR3 length is 15 residues. V was shortened by 3 bases and J by 3 bases, with 14 bases between the two germline ends. The CDR3 reads CASSFGLPAEETQYF. The CDR3 nucleotides read TGTGCCAGCAGCTTCGGACTTCCAGCCGAAGAGACCCAGTACTTC.

The CDR3 nucleotides are TGCAGCGTTTCCGGGACAGGGAATAGTTATGGCTACACCTTC. This codes for CSVSGTGNSYGYTF. V usage is TRBV29-1 and J usage is TRBJ1-2; 9 bases map to TRBD1. The CDR3 totals 14 residues. V gave up 5 bases and J gave up 5 bases; unmatched junction bases: 9. Germline assignment: CDR1 SQVTM and CDR2 ANQGSEA.

This clonotype has ten or more counts. The CDR3: CSVGPDLELTSGRVETQYF. CDR3 nucleotide sequence: TGCAGCGTGGGGCCCGATCTCGAGCTGACTAGCGGTAGAGTTGAGACCCAGTACTTC. The rearrangement uses TRBV29-1 and TRBJ2-5, with 9 bases that match TRBD2. After removal of 6 bases from V and 5 bases from J, the junction contained 25 bases not matched to a gene. Germline V gene lookup returns CDR1 SQVTM and CDR2 ANQGSEA. This CDR3 comprises 19 residues.

The chain links TRBV29-1 to TRBJ2-5; D is undetermined. The CDR3 loop spans 12 amino acids. Germline lookup yields CDR1 SQVTM and CDR2 ANQGSEA. Trimming took 7 bases from V and 1 from J, leaving 10 bases between them. CDR3: CSGIVTQETQYF. DNA of the CDR3: TGCAGCGGCATAGTCACCCAAGAGACCCAGTACTTC.

This clonotype has just a few counts. The V call is TRBV29-1, the J call TRBJ1-4; TRBD1 matches at 8 bases. Trimming cost V 6 bases and J 7 bases; bases outside gene matches: 7. Germline values: CDR1 SQVTM, CDR2 ANQGSEA. CDR3 length: 13 residues. This CDR3 is CSVVDRVGEKLFF. Here the CDR3 DNA reads TGCAGCGTGGTGGACAGGGTCGGTGAAAAACTGTTTTTT.

This sequence joins TRBV6-7 and TRBJ2-5; D gene uncertain. TRBV6-7 is an open reading frame, and its role is uncertain. The CDR3 has 13 residues. V dropped 1 base and J dropped 5 bases, with 8 bases sitting between them. CDR3 loop: CASSYLPRETQYF. CDR3 DNA sequence: TGTGCCAGCAGTTACTTACCGCGGGAGACCCAGTACTTC.

Many counts were recorded for this clonotype. This chain links TRBV27 with TRBJ2-5; D possibly corresponds to TRBD1 (5 bases). The CDR3 runs to 13 residues. Trimming stripped 5 bases from V and 5 bases from J, with 12 bases between. From germline, CDR1 is MNHEY and CDR2 SMNVEV (reference sequence). In DNA, the CDR3 is TGTGCCAGCAGTCCCAGGGTGACGGAGACCCAGTACTTC. This encodes CASSPRVTETQYF.

The chain links TRBV5-1 to TRBJ2-3; 11 bases align to TRBD1. The J segment lost 6 bases and the V segment lost 4 bases, leaving 4 bases of the junction unmatched. This CDR3 has 14 residues. From germline, CDR1 is SGHRS and CDR2 YFSETQ. CDR3: CASSRTGGVDTQYF. The DNA for the CDR3 is TGCGCCAGCAGCAGGACAGGGGGCGTGGATACGCAGTATTTT. Based on the CDR3 plus reference TRBV5-1 and TRBJ2-3, the full variable domain is KAGVTQTPRYLIKTRGQQVTLSCSPISGHRSVSWYQQTPGQGLQFLFEYFSETQRNKGNFPGRFSGRQFSNSRSEMNVSTLELGDSALYLCASSRTGGVDTQYFGPGTRLTVL.

This rearrangement joins TRBV9 to TRBJ1-3; perhaps TRBD1 as D (6 bases). Trimming removed 0 bases at V and 3 bases at J, with 13 bases between. Germline CDR1 SGDLS, CDR2 YYNGEE. The CDR3 extends over 16 amino acids. The CDR3 DNA reads TGTGCCAGCAGCGTAGGAGGTCAGGGGTATGGAAACACCATATATTTT. Its protein is CASSVGGQGYGNTIYF.

This clonotype was seen a few times. The rearrangement joins TRBV12-3 or TRBV12-4 to TRBJ2-1; maybe TRBD2 (5 bases). The J call may be incorrect, as the DNA end agrees better with TRBJ2-5. There are 13 residues in the CDR3. The CDR3 here is CASSGGRRGDQYF. The CDR3 region has the DNA TGTGCCAGCAGTGGAGGAAGGCGTGGAGACCAGTACTTC.